These T cell receptor beta chains were read from a single sample in a study of beta chain features in type 1 diabetes. This table comes from immunoSEQ multiplex PCR, and its TCRdb copy is limited to in-frame clones, with some not included. Of tens of thousands of clones detected, about 66% appear once; the ten largest clones hold over 1.5%. The sample consisted of Tregs from blood. The receptors shown here come from a man aged 25 to 40 with type 1 diabetes. Some clones in this sample may be carry-over from other donors' samples. The CDR3 runs from the conserved cysteine through the conserved F or W. D genes are given only for firm matches. Size values are once, few and many counts, or a class for expanded clones, and some rows have none.

D: NA
J: TRBJ2-5
V: TRBV5-4
size: NA
DNA: TGTGCCAGCAGCTTCGGGCTGACAGGTCAAGAGACCCAGTACTTC
CDR3: CASSFGLTGQETQYF

D: TRBD2
J: TRBJ2-3
V: TRBV9
size: few
DNA: TGTGCCAGCAGCGTCCGACTAGCGGGGACTCTTCACACAGATACGCAGTATTTT
CDR3: CASSVRLAGTLHTDTQYF

D: NA
J: TRBJ2-2
V: TRBV5-1
size: NA
DNA: TGCGCCAGCAGCTTGGAGGTCGGGGGGCTCGGCCGGGAGCTGTTTTTT
CDR3: CASSLEVGGLGRELFF

D: TRBD1
J: TRBJ2-5
V: TRBV6-1
size: NA
DNA: TGTGCCAGCAGTCCCGGGACAGTAGAGACCCAGTACTTC
CDR3: CASSPGTVETQYF

D: NA
J: TRBJ1-1
V: TRBV10-3
size: NA
DNA: TGTGCCATCAGAGATACCAGGGATCAACCCTCTGAAGCTTTCTTT
CDR3: CAIRDTRDQPSEAFF

D: TRBD1
J: TRBJ1-5
V: TRBV7-2
size: NA
DNA: TGTGCCGGCAGCCGGACAGGGTTGCAGCCCCAGCATTTT
CDR3: CAGSRTGLQPQHF

D: NA
J: TRBJ1-3
V: TRBV7-6
size: NA
DNA: TGTGCCAGCATCCCTTTGGGCAGCGGAGGAGGAAACACCATATATTTT
CDR3: CASIPLGSGGGNTIYF

D: NA
J: TRBJ1-1
V: TRBV7-9
size: NA
DNA: TGTGCCAGCAGCTTGATCCGGGAAGCTTTCTTT
CDR3: CASSLIREAFF

D: TRBD1
J: TRBJ2-5
V: TRBV2
size: NA
DNA: TGTGCCAGCACCGCCCTAGGGGACAGGGGCGGAGAGACCCAGTACTTC
CDR3: CASTALGDRGGETQYF

D: NA
J: TRBJ2-7
V: TRBV21-1
size: NA
DNA: TGTGCCAGCAGCAAACATGAGGGGGGGGGCGAGCAGTACTTC
CDR3: CASSKHEGGGEQYF

D: TRBD1
J: TRBJ2-5
V: TRBV4-1
size: NA
DNA: TGCGCCAGCAGCCTCGGACAGGTCCTAGAGACCCAGTACTTC
CDR3: CASSLGQVLETQYF

D: TRBD2
J: TRBJ2-3
V: TRBV29-1
size: NA
DNA: TGCAGCGTTGAAATGGCCGCTGGGAGGGAATTCACAGATACGCAGTATTTT
CDR3: CSVEMAAGREFTDTQYF

D: NA
J: TRBJ2-3
V: TRBV7-3
size: NA
DNA: TGTGCCAGCAGCACGGCGCAGGGGGATACGCAGTATTTT
CDR3: CASSTAQGDTQYF

D: TRBD1
J: TRBJ2-4
V: TRBV19
size: once
DNA: TGTGCCAGTAGCCCCGGGACAGGGGGCTCTACGGCCAAAAACATTCAGTACTTC
CDR3: CASSPGTGGSTAKNIQYF

D: TRBD2
J: TRBJ2-2
V: TRBV4-3
size: NA
DNA: TGCGCCAGCAGCCAAGAAGGGCGCTGGAGCGGGAGCGGCGGGGAGCTGTTTTTT
CDR3: CASSQEGRWSGSGGELFF

D: NA
J: TRBJ1-2
V: TRBV18
size: NA
DNA: TGTGCCAGCTCACCACCGGCCACGAAAAGGGGCTATGGCTACACCTTC
CDR3: CASSPPATKRGYGYTF

D: TRBD1
J: TRBJ1-6
V: TRBV10-2
size: once
DNA: TGCGCCAGCAGTTACAGGGGAGAATCACCCCTCCACTTT
CDR3: CASSYRGESPLHF

D: TRBD1
J: TRBJ1-2
V: TRBV11-2
size: NA
DNA: TGTGCCAGCAGCCCCACGACAGGGAACTATGGCTACACCTTC
CDR3: CASSPTTGNYGYTF

D: NA
J: TRBJ2-1
V: TRBV28
size: NA
DNA: TGTGCCAGCAGACGGGATTCGTCCTACAATGAGCAGTTCTTC
CDR3: CASRRDSSYNEQFF

D: NA
J: TRBJ1-5
V: TRBV5-1
size: NA
DNA: TGCGCCAGCAGCCCCAACGCCGGTAGCAATCAGCCCCAGCATTTT
CDR3: CASSPNAGSNQPQHF

D: NA
J: TRBJ2-1
V: TRBV5-1
size: NA
DNA: TGCGCCAGCAGCTTATGGCCTGAGCAGTTCTTC
CDR3: CASSLWPEQFF

D: NA
J: TRBJ2-2
V: TRBV6-6
size: NA
DNA: TGTGCCAGCAGTTTCACGGGGGTTGGGACCGGGGAGCTGTTTTTT
CDR3: CASSFTGVGTGELFF

D: NA
J: TRBJ1-2
V: TRBV28
size: NA
DNA: TGTGCCAGCAGTTTTTCAGGGGCTAACTATGGCTACACCTTC
CDR3: CASSFSGANYGYTF

D: NA
J: TRBJ1-1
V: TRBV28
size: NA
DNA: TGTGCCAGCAGCTGGGCTGCGGGCACTGAAGCTTTCTTT
CDR3: CASSWAAGTEAFF

D: NA
J: TRBJ2-5
V: TRBV11-2
size: once
DNA: TGTGCCAGCAGCCCTGTCGGGGGTCCACAGACCCAGTACTTC
CDR3: CASSPVGGPQTQYF

D: TRBD1
J: TRBJ2-5
V: TRBV5-1
size: NA
DNA: TGCGCCAGCAGCTTGGCAGTGGGACAGCTACAAGAGACCCAGTACTTC
CDR3: CASSLAVGQLQETQYF

D: NA
J: TRBJ1-1
V: TRBV18
size: NA
DNA: TGTGCCAGCTCCTCCGGTAACACTGAAGCTTTCTTT
CDR3: CASSSGNTEAFF

D: NA
J: TRBJ1-1
V: TRBV7-2
size: once
DNA: TGTGCCAGCAGCTTAGTTCTCGACACTGAAGCTTTCTTT
CDR3: CASSLVLDTEAFF

D: NA
J: TRBJ2-1
V: TRBV9
size: NA
DNA: TGTGCCAGCAGCGTAGGGGTCTGGGCATCCTACAATGAGCAGTTCTTC
CDR3: CASSVGVWASYNEQFF

D: TRBD1
J: TRBJ2-1
V: TRBV7-2
size: NA
DNA: TGTGCCAGCAGCTTCTCCGGGACAGGGATCGACAATGAGCAGTTCTTC
CDR3: CASSFSGTGIDNEQFF

D: NA
J: TRBJ2-3
V: TRBV7-8
size: few
DNA: TGTGCCAGCAGCCACCGCCCGGGGGTAGCCTGGGATACGCAGTATTTT
CDR3: CASSHRPGVAWDTQYF

D: TRBD2
J: TRBJ2-5
V: TRBV4-1
size: NA
DNA: TGCGCCAGCAGCCGATTCGTAGCGGGGGGGCCTAAAGAGACCCAGTACTTC
CDR3: CASSRFVAGGPKETQYF

D: NA
J: TRBJ2-2
V: TRBV7-3
size: NA
DNA: TGTGCCAGCAGCTTAGCGGGTGGGGAGCTGTTTTTT
CDR3: CASSLAGGELFF

D: TRBD2
J: TRBJ2-3
V: TRBV29-1
size: few
DNA: TGCAGCGTTGAGCGGGGGAGCACAGATACGCAGTATTTT
CDR3: CSVERGSTDTQYF

D: NA
J: TRBJ2-1
V: TRBV5-1
size: once
DNA: TGCGCCAGCACCCCTGGTCTCAGCTCCTACAATGAGCAGTTCTTC
CDR3: CASTPGLSSYNEQFF

D: NA
J: TRBJ1-5
V: TRBV19
size: NA
DNA: TGTGCCAGTAGTATAGTCGGAGGGCCCCAGCATTTT
CDR3: CASSIVGGPQHF

D: TRBD1
J: TRBJ1-5
V: TRBV19
size: NA
DNA: TGTGCCAGTAAGACAGGGTATGGACCCCAGCATTTT
CDR3: CASKTGYGPQHF

D: NA
J: TRBJ2-1
V: TRBV6-6
size: NA
DNA: TGTGCCAGCAGTTTCGACTCTACTCACTACAATGAGCAGTTCTTC
CDR3: CASSFDSTHYNEQFF

D: NA
J: TRBJ2-5
V: TRBV6-5
size: NA
DNA: TGTGCCAGCAGTCGGACTCCTTTGAACCGGACCCAGTACTTC
CDR3: CASSRTPLNRTQYF

D: NA
J: TRBJ1-1
V: TRBV5-1
size: NA
DNA: TGCGCCAGCAGCTTGGGGGGCGCGGACACTGAAGCTTTCTTT
CDR3: CASSLGGADTEAFF

D: TRBD2
J: TRBJ2-7
V: TRBV5-6
size: NA
DNA: TGTGCCAGCAGCACTTTAGCGGGGGAGTACGAGCAGTACTTC
CDR3: CASSTLAGEYEQYF

D: TRBD2
J: TRBJ2-3
V: TRBV7-9
size: NA
DNA: TGTGCCCTTCGGGGGGGTCTGCATAGAAATACGCAGTATTTT
CDR3: CALRGGLHRNTQYF

D: NA
J: TRBJ2-2
V: TRBV11-2
size: NA
DNA: TGTGCCAGCAGCCGCGGTACTAGCCTTAACACCGGGGAGCTGTTTTTT
CDR3: CASSRGTSLNTGELFF

D: NA
J: TRBJ2-2
V: TRBV6-6
size: NA
DNA: TGTGCCAGCAGCCCACAGGGGAACACCGGGGAGCTGTTTTTT
CDR3: CASSPQGNTGELFF

D: TRBD1
J: TRBJ1-1
V: TRBV7-2
size: NA
DNA: TGTGCCAGCAACGACAGGGTTACTCCAGCTTTCTTT
CDR3: CASNDRVTPAFF

D: TRBD2
J: TRBJ2-1
V: TRBV5-1
size: NA
DNA: TGCGCCAGCAGCTGGGGACTAGTCAATGAGCAGTTCTTC
CDR3: CASSWGLVNEQFF

D: NA
J: TRBJ2-1
V: TRBV28
size: NA
DNA: TGTGCCAGCAGGGTCCCCGGAGGCGATGAGCAGTTCTTC
CDR3: CASRVPGGDEQFF

D: NA
J: TRBJ2-1
V: TRBV6-1
size: NA
DNA: TGTGCCAGCAGTGAACACTCTGGGCAGTTCTTC
CDR3: CASSEHSGQFF

D: NA
J: TRBJ2-3
V: TRBV5-1
size: once
DNA: TGCGCCAGCAGGTTGAGGGGTCTGGCCCCAGATACGCAGTATTTT
CDR3: CASRLRGLAPDTQYF